Listed below are T cell receptor beta chains from one sample, sequenced in a study of T cells in Graves' hyperthyroidism and ophthalmopathy. TCRdb fed the multiplex PCR reads into MiXCR, producing one record per CDR3 protein. In the table there are approximately 430,000 distinct CDR3 sequences, 15% to 17% of which are singletons. Sequenced: blood. Receptors originate from a woman aged 18 to 35 with Graves' hyperthyroidism. Each CDR3 is given with its conserved first and last residue. The order of the fields is J gene, D gene, clone size, V gene, CDR3 DNA, CDR3 protein. A D gene is named only where the DNA matches it firmly. Size tells how often a clone was seen (once, few, many) or the class of an expanded clone, and some rows leave it out.

TRBJ2-5 TRBD1 many TRBV7-9 TGTGCCAGCAGCCAGGGACAGGGGGAGACCCAGTACTTC CASSQGQGETQYF
TRBJ2-7 TRBD1 many TRBV12-3/TRBV12-4 TGTGCCAGCAGTAGAAGACAGGGTGAATCCTACGAGCAGTACTTC CASSRRQGESYEQYF
TRBJ1-1 TRBD1 few TRBV4-2 TGTGCCAGCAGCCTCAGCGACAGGGGGCTCACTGAAGCTTTCTTT CASSLSDRGLTEAFF
TRBJ2-1 . many TRBV28 TGTGCCAGCAGTTCCCCTACTATCGACAATGAGCAGTTCTTC CASSSPTIDNEQFF
TRBJ1-5 TRBD1 many TRBV30 TGTGCCTGGAGTGTACGACCCGGACAGGGTCAGCAGCCCCAGCATTTT CAWSVRPGQGQQPQHF
TRBJ1-1 . . TRBV27 TGTGCCAGCCGCCAATATCTACCGGGACGGAGAAACACTGAAGCTTTCTTT CASRQYLPGRRNTEAFF
TRBJ1-2 TRBD1 many TRBV20-1 TGCAGTGCAAGGGGGACAGGACAATTAAACTATGGCTACACCTTC CSARGTGQLNYGYTF
TRBJ1-3 . . TRBV5-5 TGTGCCAGCAGCTCTAACTCTGGAAACACCATATATTTT CASSSNSGNTIYF
TRBJ2-2 TRBD2 few TRBV20-1 TGCAGTGCAGAACCTCCGGGACTAGCGGGGGGGCGGGTTGCCGGGGAGCTGTTTTTT CSAEPPGLAGGRVAGELFF
TRBJ2-1 TRBD2 . TRBV3-1 TGTGCCAGCAGCCAAGGAGCGGGAGAAGGCGATGAGCAGTTCTTC CASSQGAGEGDEQFF
TRBJ2-7 TRBD1 many TRBV28 TGTGCCAGCCGAGGGAACAGGGGCCTAGGGTACGAGCAGTACTTC CASRGNRGLGYEQYF
TRBJ1-4 . many TRBV12-3/TRBV12-4 TGTGCCAGCACCGTAAATGAAAAACTGTTTTTT CASTVNEKLFF
TRBJ2-3 . many TRBV4-1 TGCGCCAGCAGTCAACGCCAGGGGGCGCCGGCGGGAGGGGGAGATACGCAGTATTTT CASSQRQGAPAGGGDTQYF
TRBJ2-1 TRBD1 many TRBV6-5 TGTGCCAGCAGTTACTCCCGACAGGGATGGGTCCATGAGCAGTTCTTC CASSYSRQGWVHEQFF
TRBJ2-7 TRBD2 many TRBV12-3/TRBV12-4 TGTGCCAGCAGTTCGCTTGGGGCGGGGGTCTACGAGCAGTACTTC CASSSLGAGVYEQYF
TRBJ2-3 TRBD1 many TRBV10-3 TGTGCCATCGGGACAGGGAGTCCAGATACGCAGTATTTT CAIGTGSPDTQYF
TRBJ2-1 TRBD2 . TRBV19 TGTGCCAGTAGTGCCTTCTTAGCGGGGCTCTACAATGAGCAGTTCTTC CASSAFLAGLYNEQFF
TRBJ1-5 . many TRBV19 TGTGCCAGTAGTATAGGGACACTGGCTGGCCAGCCCCAGCATTTT CASSIGTLAGQPQHF
TRBJ2-1 . few TRBV28 TGTGCCAGCAGTATCCTTTTGGGAGCGGCCAATGAGCAGTTCTTC CASSILLGAANEQFF
TRBJ2-3 TRBD1 many TRBV7-7 TGTGCTAGCAGCGACACAGGACAGGGGGCGGATACGCAGTATTTT CASSDTGQGADTQYF
TRBJ1-5 . many TRBV5-5 TGTGCCAGCAGCTTGGGACCAGAAACCTTAAATCAGCCCCAGCATTTT CASSLGPETLNQPQHF
TRBJ1-1 . many TRBV30 TGTGCCTGGAGTCTATGGGCCCCCGAAGCTTTCTTT CAWSLWAPEAFF
TRBJ1-5 . . TRBV19 TGTGCCAGTAGTATCTCCAGGGATGATCAGCCCCAGCATTTT CASSISRDDQPQHF
TRBJ2-3 . many TRBV18 TGTGCCAGCTCACCTAGTACGGGAGAAGGGGCAGATACGCAGTATTTT CASSPSTGEGADTQYF